The rows below give T cell receptor beta chains drawn from one sample of a study of response to subunit inactivated influenza vaccine. TCRdb fed the RT-PCR reads into MiXCR, producing one record per CDR3 protein. The table lists about 190,000 distinct CDR3 sequences, approximately 15% of them singletons. The source material was CD8+ T cells sorted from PBMCs, sampled more than 4 days after vaccination. Receptors originate from a man aged 50-59 years who received an inactivated influenza vaccine. Both conserved end residues are part of each CDR3. D genes are given only for firm matches. Size values are once, few and many counts, or a class for expanded clones, and some rows have none.

j_gene: TRBJ2-1
v_gene: TRBV9
abundance: few
d_gene: TRBD2
CDR3nt: TGTGCCAGCAGCGTAGGCGGAGCGGGAGCATTGAATGAGCAGTTCTTC
CDR3aa: CASSVGGAGALNEQFF

j_gene: TRBJ2-1
v_gene: TRBV6-1
abundance: many
d_gene: -
CDR3nt: TGTGCCAGTCAGGAGAGCGGGCCAACCTACAATGAGCAGTTCTTC
CDR3aa: CASQESGPTYNEQFF

j_gene: TRBJ2-1
v_gene: TRBV12-3/TRBV12-4
abundance: once
d_gene: TRBD2
CDR3nt: TGTGCCAGCAGCCCCGGGACTAGCGGGGGAGACTACAATGAGCAGTTCTTC
CDR3aa: CASSPGTSGGDYNEQFF

j_gene: TRBJ2-1
v_gene: TRBV12-3/TRBV12-4
abundance: many
d_gene: -
CDR3nt: TGTGCCAGCAGTGGTCTCGACTGGACCTCCTACAATGAGCAGTTCTTC
CDR3aa: CASSGLDWTSYNEQFF

j_gene: TRBJ2-5
v_gene: TRBV5-1
abundance: few
d_gene: -
CDR3nt: TGCGCCAGCAGCTTGCTGGGGATGCAGGAGACCCAGTACTTC
CDR3aa: CASSLLGMQETQYF

j_gene: TRBJ2-1
v_gene: TRBV5-4
abundance: few
d_gene: TRBD2
CDR3nt: TGTGCCAGCAGCTTGAGAGCGGGAGACAATGAGCAGTTCTTC
CDR3aa: CASSLRAGDNEQFF

j_gene: TRBJ1-1
v_gene: TRBV11-1
abundance: -
d_gene: -
CDR3nt: TGTGCCAGCAGCTTTTTGAGGGGATCCACTGAAGCTTTCTTT
CDR3aa: CASSFLRGSTEAFF

j_gene: TRBJ1-6
v_gene: TRBV11-2
abundance: -
d_gene: -
CDR3nt: TGTGCCAGCAGCGAGTTGGCAGGGGCCGTGGTCTCACCCCTCCACTTT
CDR3aa: CASSELAGAVVSPLHF

j_gene: TRBJ1-2
v_gene: TRBV6-5
abundance: few
d_gene: -
CDR3nt: TGTGCCAGCAGTTACGGGGGGAGGGAAGGCTACACCTTC
CDR3aa: CASSYGGREGYTF

j_gene: TRBJ2-1
v_gene: TRBV7-9
abundance: -
d_gene: -
CDR3nt: TGTGCCAGCAGCCTTACGTTACAGTTAGTCTACAATGAGCAGTTCTTC
CDR3aa: CASSLTLQLVYNEQFF

j_gene: TRBJ2-3
v_gene: TRBV27
abundance: few
d_gene: TRBD2
CDR3nt: TGTGCCAGCAGTTTATCGACTAGCGGGAGTTTAGATACGCAGTATTTT
CDR3aa: CASSLSTSGSLDTQYF

j_gene: TRBJ2-2
v_gene: TRBV2
abundance: -
d_gene: TRBD1
CDR3nt: TGTGCCACCCCGGGACAGGGGTCGAACACCGGGGAGCTGTTTTTT
CDR3aa: CATPGQGSNTGELFF

j_gene: TRBJ2-1
v_gene: TRBV9
abundance: -
d_gene: -
CDR3nt: TGTGCCAGCAGCGTAACCGGCTACAATGAGCAGTTCTTC
CDR3aa: CASSVTGYNEQFF

j_gene: TRBJ2-3
v_gene: TRBV10-3
abundance: -
d_gene: TRBD2
CDR3nt: TGTGCCATCAGTGGATTGGAGCGGGGGGGCACTGGTACGCAGTATTTT
CDR3aa: CAISGLERGGTGTQYF

j_gene: TRBJ2-3
v_gene: TRBV5-1
abundance: few
d_gene: -
CDR3nt: TGCGCCAGCAGCCCCTTCCTAACGGAAGCTTTGGGAGATACGCAGTATTTT
CDR3aa: CASSPFLTEALGDTQYF

j_gene: TRBJ2-2
v_gene: TRBV9
abundance: many
d_gene: -
CDR3nt: TGTGCCAGCAGCAGGGACGTGGCCGGGGAGCTGTTTTTT
CDR3aa: CASSRDVAGELFF

j_gene: TRBJ2-3
v_gene: TRBV7-9
abundance: -
d_gene: TRBD2
CDR3nt: TGTGCCAGCAGCTTCCTAGCGGGAATCTCCACAGATACGCAGTATTTT
CDR3aa: CASSFLAGISTDTQYF

j_gene: TRBJ1-1
v_gene: TRBV7-9
abundance: -
d_gene: -
CDR3nt: TGTGCCAGCAACATTCCGGGACAAGTAAACAAGGACACTGAAGCTTTCTTT
CDR3aa: CASNIPGQVNKDTEAFF

j_gene: TRBJ1-3
v_gene: TRBV7-9
abundance: -
d_gene: -
CDR3nt: TGTGCCAGCAGCTTAGCAACAGGGTCTGGAAACACCATATATTTT
CDR3aa: CASSLATGSGNTIYF

j_gene: TRBJ2-7
v_gene: TRBV7-8
abundance: -
d_gene: TRBD2
CDR3nt: TGTGCCAGCAGCTGGGGACTAGCGGGAGTGGGTGAGCAGTACTTC
CDR3aa: CASSWGLAGVGEQYF

j_gene: TRBJ1-4
v_gene: TRBV7-9
abundance: -
d_gene: -
CDR3nt: TGTGCCAGCAGCTTACCCCCAGGGACAACTAATGAAAAACTGTTTTTT
CDR3aa: CASSLPPGTTNEKLFF

j_gene: TRBJ2-1
v_gene: TRBV12-3/TRBV12-4
abundance: few
d_gene: -
CDR3nt: TGTGCCAGCAGTTTAGAGTCCTTCATCAATGAGCAGTTCTTC
CDR3aa: CASSLESFINEQFF

j_gene: TRBJ2-1
v_gene: TRBV12-3/TRBV12-4
abundance: many
d_gene: -
CDR3nt: TGTGCCAGCAGTTTCGGCGCGGGGGCCCCCCACAATGAGCAGTTCTTC
CDR3aa: CASSFGAGAPHNEQFF

j_gene: TRBJ1-2
v_gene: TRBV30
abundance: -
d_gene: TRBD1
CDR3nt: TGTGCCTGGTACAGGGGAGGTGTCTATGGCTACACCTTC
CDR3aa: CAWYRGGVYGYTF

j_gene: TRBJ2-4
v_gene: TRBV4-3
abundance: few
d_gene: -
CDR3nt: TGCGCCAGCAGCCAAGTTCGTAGGGAGACCAAAAACATTCAGTACTTC
CDR3aa: CASSQVRRETKNIQYF

j_gene: TRBJ2-5
v_gene: TRBV10-3
abundance: few
d_gene: -
CDR3nt: TGTGCCATCAATCCCACAGGAGGGTTGGGACAAGAGACCCAGTACTTC
CDR3aa: CAINPTGGLGQETQYF

j_gene: TRBJ1-1
v_gene: TRBV20-1
abundance: few
d_gene: -
CDR3nt: TGCAGTGCTAGAGTCGCCCTCGAGGACACTGAAGCTTTCTTT
CDR3aa: CSARVALEDTEAFF

j_gene: TRBJ2-5
v_gene: TRBV6-5
abundance: few
d_gene: -
CDR3nt: TGTGCCAGCAGTTACGCCTGGACCCAGTACTTC
CDR3aa: CASSYAWTQYF

j_gene: TRBJ2-7
v_gene: TRBV13
abundance: few
d_gene: -
CDR3nt: TGTGCCAGCAGCCCGTCCGGGACAAGATACGAGCAGTACTTC
CDR3aa: CASSPSGTRYEQYF

j_gene: TRBJ1-2
v_gene: TRBV5-1
abundance: -
d_gene: -
CDR3nt: TGCGCCAGCAGCTTGGACGGGAGCGCTAACTATGGCTACACCTTC
CDR3aa: CASSLDGSANYGYTF

j_gene: TRBJ1-3
v_gene: TRBV5-8
abundance: few
d_gene: -
CDR3nt: TGTGCCAGCAGCGAGGGACAAATCTCTGGAAACACCATATATTTT
CDR3aa: CASSEGQISGNTIYF

j_gene: TRBJ1-1
v_gene: TRBV9
abundance: -
d_gene: -
CDR3nt: TGTGCCAGCAGCGTATCGGGACACCAAAACACTGAAGCTTTCTTT
CDR3aa: CASSVSGHQNTEAFF

j_gene: TRBJ2-7
v_gene: TRBV13
abundance: few
d_gene: -
CDR3nt: TGTGCCAGCAGCCGGCGCGGTAGCTACGAGCAGTACTTC
CDR3aa: CASSRRGSYEQYF

j_gene: TRBJ1-4
v_gene: TRBV4-2
abundance: -
d_gene: TRBD1
CDR3nt: TGTGCCAGCAGCCCACAGGGGGTTAATGAAAAACTGTTTTTT
CDR3aa: CASSPQGVNEKLFF

j_gene: TRBJ2-3
v_gene: TRBV18
abundance: -
d_gene: -
CDR3nt: TGTGCCAGCTCACCACCCGACCGGGGCACAGATACGCAGTATTTT
CDR3aa: CASSPPDRGTDTQYF

j_gene: TRBJ2-7
v_gene: TRBV7-9
abundance: -
d_gene: -
CDR3nt: TGTGCCAGCAGCACTTCATACGACCAGTACTTC
CDR3aa: CASSTSYDQYF

j_gene: TRBJ2-3
v_gene: TRBV12-3/TRBV12-4
abundance: -
d_gene: -
CDR3nt: TGTGCCAGCAGCAACACGGGGGGCCGCGCAGATACGCAGTATTTT
CDR3aa: CASSNTGGRADTQYF

j_gene: TRBJ1-1
v_gene: TRBV7-9
abundance: few
d_gene: -
CDR3nt: TGTGCCAGCAGCCAAGGGCACACTGAAGCTTTCTTT
CDR3aa: CASSQGHTEAFF

j_gene: TRBJ1-2
v_gene: TRBV5-1
abundance: few
d_gene: -
CDR3nt: TGCGCCAGCAGAAATGCCGGGACATCGACGGACGGCTACACCTTC
CDR3aa: CASRNAGTSTDGYTF

j_gene: TRBJ2-7
v_gene: TRBV27
abundance: -
d_gene: -
CDR3nt: TGTGCCAGCAGACAGGGTTCGGGGGAGCAGTACTTC
CDR3aa: CASRQGSGEQYF

j_gene: TRBJ2-5
v_gene: TRBV29-1
abundance: few
d_gene: -
CDR3nt: TGCAGCGTTGAAAGCCCAGGGCTCGAACAAGAGACCCAGTACTTC
CDR3aa: CSVESPGLEQETQYF

j_gene: TRBJ1-2
v_gene: TRBV24-1
abundance: -
d_gene: -
CDR3nt: TGTGCCACCAGTGATTTGACCGAGGATGGCTACACCTTC
CDR3aa: CATSDLTEDGYTF

j_gene: TRBJ1-1
v_gene: TRBV12-3/TRBV12-4
abundance: few
d_gene: -
CDR3nt: TGTGCCAGCAGCACCTTAGGACCCACTGAAGCTTTCTTT
CDR3aa: CASSTLGPTEAFF

j_gene: TRBJ2-7
v_gene: TRBV5-1
abundance: -
d_gene: TRBD2
CDR3nt: TGCGCCAGCAGCTCGGGACTCGCGGGAGGATCTATACTACAGGAGCAGTACTTC
CDR3aa: CASSSGLAGGSILQEQYF

j_gene: TRBJ2-3
v_gene: TRBV11-1
abundance: many
d_gene: TRBD1
CDR3nt: TGTGCCAGCAGCTTACCCTTATCTTGGACAGGGGTCACAGATACGCAGTATTTT
CDR3aa: CASSLPLSWTGVTDTQYF

j_gene: TRBJ2-1
v_gene: TRBV12-3/TRBV12-4
abundance: many
d_gene: TRBD2
CDR3nt: TGTGCCAGCAGTTTTTCCGGGACTAGCGGAGCCTCCTACAATGAGCAGTTCTTC
CDR3aa: CASSFSGTSGASYNEQFF

j_gene: TRBJ2-3
v_gene: TRBV4-3
abundance: few
d_gene: TRBD2
CDR3nt: TGCGCCAGCAGCCAAGTGGTTAGCGGGAGCTTTTATCGCACAGATACGCAGTATTTT
CDR3aa: CASSQVVSGSFYRTDTQYF

j_gene: TRBJ2-1
v_gene: TRBV7-2
abundance: -
d_gene: -
CDR3nt: TGTGCCAGCAGCTTTCAGCAGGGTTACAATGAGCAGTTCTTC
CDR3aa: CASSFQQGYNEQFF

j_gene: TRBJ1-2
v_gene: TRBV7-2
abundance: -
d_gene: -
CDR3nt: TGTGCCAGCAGCTTGGACAGTTTTGACTATGGCTACACCTTC
CDR3aa: CASSLDSFDYGYTF

j_gene: TRBJ1-1
v_gene: TRBV6-2/TRBV6-3
abundance: -
d_gene: -
CDR3nt: TGTGCCAGCACCCGGGGCCGGAACACTGAAGCTTTCTTT
CDR3aa: CASTRGRNTEAFF

j_gene: TRBJ2-1
v_gene: TRBV10-3
abundance: few
d_gene: TRBD2
CDR3nt: TGTGCCATCAGTGTAAAAGGAGTGGCGGGGGGGCCCTATGAGCAGTTCTTC
CDR3aa: CAISVKGVAGGPYEQFF

j_gene: TRBJ2-5
v_gene: TRBV15
abundance: few
d_gene: -
CDR3nt: TGTGCCACGAAGGGCCACCAAGAGACCCAGTACTTC
CDR3aa: CATKGHQETQYF

j_gene: TRBJ1-2
v_gene: TRBV7-8
abundance: -
d_gene: TRBD1
CDR3nt: TGTGCCAGCAGCTTCCCTCGACAGGGAAGGAGCGATGGCTACACCTTC
CDR3aa: CASSFPRQGRSDGYTF